This T cell receptor (beta chain) was documented in a study of shared clonotypes between healthy human individuals. Study results and caveats: Against clonotypes common to all four donors, non-shared ones had lower generation probabilities.

The CDR3 is 15 amino acids. Germline CDR1 and CDR2: SNHLY and FYNNEI. Trimming pared 5 bases from V and 2 bases from J, leaving 15 bases between. CD8 cells regarded as naive lacked CD45RO, were positively chosen for CCR7, and omitted terminally differentiated effector memory CD45RA+ cells. Note on this clone: Its target is unknown.

Clones were read by immunoSEQ multiplex PCR, and TCRdb kept only the in-frame ones, dropping some. The sample carries about 590,000 clones, around 95% recorded once. This TCR was recovered from a woman in her twenties or thirties in good health. This chain links TRBV2 with TRBJ1-1; D call uncertain. The material sequenced was naive CD8+ T cells sorted from blood. The CDR3 DNA follows: TGTGCCAGCAGTAGCCCGGAGGCTAGAAACACTGAAGCTTTCTTT. Its protein product is CASSSPEARNTEAFF.